A selection of T cell receptor beta chains follows, all from one sample in a study of shared clonotypes between healthy human individuals. Clones were sequenced by immunoSEQ multiplex PCR, and TCRdb holds only the in-frame ones, with some missing. The sample contains 650,000 to 800,000 clones, roughly 94% of which appear only once. What was sequenced was naive CD8+ T cells sorted from blood. The receptor source for this set is a man under 40 in good health. Both conserved end residues are part of each CDR3. A D gene is named only where the DNA matches it firmly. Only part of the rows carry a size: once, few, many, or a class if the clone is expanded.

v_call	d_call	j_call	clone_size	cdr3_nt	cdr3_aa
TRBV27	-	TRBJ2-3	-	TGTGCCAGCAGTTTAGGTACCTATGCCTTATCGGGGACAGATACGCAGTATTTT	CASSLGTYALSGTDTQYF
TRBV4-1	-	TRBJ1-1	-	TGCGCCAGCAGCCAAGGGAAAAGTTTGAACACTGAAGCTTTCTTT	CASSQGKSLNTEAFF
TRBV27	-	TRBJ2-1	-	TGTGCCAGCAGTTTATGGGCTAGCGCAGACAATGAGCAGTTCTTC	CASSLWASADNEQFF
TRBV6-5	-	TRBJ2-7	-	TGTGCCAGCAGTCCCCCGGCGGGCAGCTCCTACGAGCAGTACTTC	CASSPPAGSSYEQYF
TRBV7-9	TRBD1	TRBJ2-1	-	TGTGCCAGCAGGATGGGGGACAGGTGGCTGAATGAGCAGTTCTTC	CASRMGDRWLNEQFF
TRBV7-9	TRBD2	TRBJ2-2	-	TGTGCCAGCATGACCGGGACTAGTCTGACCGGGGAGCTGTTTTTT	CASMTGTSLTGELFF
TRBV9	TRBD2	TRBJ2-3	-	TGTGCCAGCAGCGGGGGACTAGCGGGAGAAATGGATACGCAGTATTTT	CASSGGLAGEMDTQYF
TRBV9	TRBD1	TRBJ2-7	-	TGTGCCAGCAGCGTAGCGGGACAGGGGCCCCCGTACGAGCAGTACTTC	CASSVAGQGPPYEQYF
TRBV11-2	-	TRBJ2-5	-	TGTGCCAGCAGCTTACGTGCCAGGGGGAGGAAAGAGACCCAGTACTTC	CASSLRARGRKETQYF
TRBV7-9	TRBD1	TRBJ1-4	-	TGTGCCAGCAGCTCGGACAGGGGTGGAGAAAAACTGTTTTTT	CASSSDRGGEKLFF
TRBV28	-	TRBJ2-1	-	TGTGCCAGCAGTTTCGGGACTGGGATTAAGGTGCAGTTCTTC	CASSFGTGIKVQFF
TRBV25-1	TRBD1	TRBJ1-5	-	TGTGCCAGCAGTCCGGGACAGGGTTCTAATCAGCCCCAGCATTTT	CASSPGQGSNQPQHF
TRBV7-9	-	TRBJ2-3	-	TGTGCCAGCAGCTTAGCAACAGATACGCAGTATTTT	CASSLATDTQYF
TRBV10-3	TRBD1	TRBJ2-7	-	TGTGCCATCAGTGAGGCAGGGGGCTACGAGCAGTACTTC	CAISEAGGYEQYF
TRBV28	TRBD1	TRBJ1-4	-	TGTGCCAGCGGGCCGGGACAGGGGATTGAAAAACTGTTTTTT	CASGPGQGIEKLFF
TRBV7-2	TRBD2	TRBJ2-1	once	TGTGCCAGCAGCCAGACTAGCGGGCTTTACAATGAGCAGTTCTTC	CASSQTSGLYNEQFF
TRBV6-1	TRBD2	TRBJ2-1	-	TGTGCCAGCAGTGGCCCCGGACTAGCGGGAGGGCCAAATGAGCAGTTCTTC	CASSGPGLAGGPNEQFF
TRBV19	-	TRBJ2-5	-	TGTGCCAGTAAATCCTCCGGGATGACGGGGGAGACCCAGTACTTC	CASKSSGMTGETQYF
TRBV19	-	TRBJ2-1	-	TGTGCCAGTAGTATAGTTAATCGTCCGGGCAGGTCCTACAATGAGCAGTTCTTC	CASSIVNRPGRSYNEQFF
TRBV10-3	-	TRBJ2-7	-	TGTGCCATCAGTACCAGACAAACGAGGTCCTACGAGCAGTACTTC	CAISTRQTRSYEQYF
TRBV19	TRBD2	TRBJ2-7	-	TGTGCCAGTAGTATTCGCGGGAGGGCCTATATTGTCGAGCAGTACTTC	CASSIRGRAYIVEQYF
TRBV9	-	TRBJ2-6	-	TGTGCCAGCAGCGTACCACGGGGCGTAAGCTCTGGGGCCAACGTCCTGACTTTC	CASSVPRGVSSGANVLTF
TRBV4-1	TRBD1	TRBJ2-2	-	TGCGCCAGCAGCCTCCCCAACAGGGGCCTCAACACCGGGGAGCTGTTTTTT	CASSLPNRGLNTGELFF
TRBV27	-	TRBJ2-7	-	TGTGCCAGCAGTTTGACTCCCTCCTACGAGCAGTACTTC	CASSLTPSYEQYF
TRBV7-2	TRBD1	TRBJ2-7	-	TGTGCCAGCAACGGTGGACGGACAGGGGGCTACGAGCAGTACTTC	CASNGGRTGGYEQYF
TRBV4-1	-	TRBJ2-7	-	TGCGCCAGCAACCTAAATGAGGGCCAGCCCTACGAGCAGTACTTC	CASNLNEGQPYEQYF
TRBV19	-	TRBJ2-3	-	TGTGCCAGTAGTCAAGTGCACACAGATACGCAGTATTTT	CASSQVHTDTQYF
TRBV7-9	-	TRBJ2-1	-	TGTGCCAGCAGCTTCCCGCAGGGTCCGGGCAATGAGCAGTTCTTC	CASSFPQGPGNEQFF
TRBV7-8	TRBD2	TRBJ2-7	-	TGTGCCAGCAGCTTACAAGGACTAGCGGGAGAGAACTACGAGCAGTACTTC	CASSLQGLAGENYEQYF
TRBV27	TRBD2	TRBJ2-5	-	TGTGCCAGCAGTCCGCTAGCGGGAGTCGAAGAGACCCAGTACTTC	CASSPLAGVEETQYF
TRBV10-3	-	TRBJ2-3	-	TGTGCCATCAGTGGTGGGGGCACAGATACGCAGTATTTT	CAISGGGTDTQYF
TRBV27	-	TRBJ1-5	-	TGTGCCAGCAGTTTATACGACAGCAATCAGCCCCAGCATTTT	CASSLYDSNQPQHF
TRBV6-1	TRBD1	TRBJ1-5	-	TGTGCCAGCAGGGCAGGGACAGGCAATCAGCCCCAGCATTTT	CASRAGTGNQPQHF
TRBV7-9	TRBD2	TRBJ2-7	-	TGTGCCAGCAGCCCCCCCCTAGCGGGATCCTACGAGCAGTACTTC	CASSPPLAGSYEQYF
TRBV21-1	-	TRBJ2-7	-	TGTGCCAGCAGCGACCGGGACTACCTAGGCCACGAGCAGTACTTC	CASSDRDYLGHEQYF
TRBV7-8	-	TRBJ1-1	-	TGTGCCAGCAGCTTAGAAAACACTGAAGCTTTCTTT	CASSLENTEAFF
TRBV4-1	-	TRBJ1-1	-	TGCGCCAGCAGCCACCTGAACACTGAAGCTTTCTTT	CASSHLNTEAFF
TRBV7-2	TRBD2	TRBJ2-1	-	TGTGCCAGCAGCCCACTAGCGGGAGCGGACTACAATGAGCAGTTCTTC	CASSPLAGADYNEQFF
TRBV5-1	-	TRBJ2-7	-	TGCGCCAGCAGCTTAGCCAGTGTAGGCACCAGTCTCCACGAGCAGTACTTC	CASSLASVGTSLHEQYF
TRBV4-1	-	TRBJ2-5	-	TGCGCCAGCAGCCGCCGCGCCGAGGGAGAGACCCAGTACTTC	CASSRRAEGETQYF
TRBV10-2	TRBD1	TRBJ2-7	-	TGCGCCAGCAGTTCAGGGGGCGAGCAGTACTTC	CASSSGGEQYF
TRBV9	-	TRBJ2-1	-	TGTGCCAGCAGCGTAGTATCCATTACGAGATCCTACAATGAGCAGTTCTTC	CASSVVSITRSYNEQFF
TRBV28	-	TRBJ2-7	-	TGTGCCAGCAGTTCCCCTACCCGAGGAATACCTTCATACGAGCAGTACTTC	CASSSPTRGIPSYEQYF
TRBV28	-	TRBJ2-7	-	TGTGCCTACGGGGGGCAGGGGGACTACGAGCAGTACTTC	CAYGGQGDYEQYF
TRBV6-5	TRBD1	TRBJ2-7	-	TGTGCCAGCAGCCAAGGACAGGTGAGCTCCTACGAGCAGTACTTC	CASSQGQVSSYEQYF
TRBV7-9	-	TRBJ2-5	-	TGTGCCAGCAGTTTGACAGGCAGACAAGAGACCCAGTACTTC	CASSLTGRQETQYF
TRBV27	TRBD2	TRBJ2-5	-	TGTGCCAGCAGTCCGGGACTAGCGGGGGTTCGCCCCCAGTACTTC	CASSPGLAGVRPQYF
TRBV11-2	-	TRBJ2-2	-	TGTGCCAGCAGCTTAGCTTCAGGGGCTGGCCGGGAGCTGTTTTTT	CASSLASGAGRELFF
TRBV6-1	TRBD2	TRBJ2-5	-	TGTGCCAGCAGTCCTTCACTAGCGGGACTAGAGACCCAGTACTTC	CASSPSLAGLETQYF
TRBV9	-	TRBJ1-4	-	TGTGCCAGCAGCCGCTATGGCGGGAACGAAAAACTGTTTTTT	CASSRYGGNEKLFF
TRBV7-9	-	TRBJ1-4	-	TGTGCCAGCAGCTTAGATTCTCCGGACGGGAATGAAAAACTGTTTTTT	CASSLDSPDGNEKLFF
TRBV28	-	TRBJ1-5	-	TGTGCCAGCAGCAACAGGGACACTAGCAATCAGCCCCAGCATTTT	CASSNRDTSNQPQHF
TRBV7-2	-	TRBJ2-7	-	TGTGCCAGCAGCTTAGAATGGGCAGGGAACTACGAGCAGTACTTC	CASSLEWAGNYEQYF
TRBV7-9	-	TRBJ2-4	-	TGTGCCAGCAGCGAGGAGGGAGCCAAAAACATTCAGTACTTC	CASSEEGAKNIQYF
TRBV7-3	-	TRBJ2-7	-	TGTGCCAGCACTCCCGTCCCCGCTACCGAGCAGTACTTC	CASTPVPATEQYF
TRBV19	TRBD2	TRBJ2-1	-	TGTGCCAGTAGTACCACTAGCGGGTATTACAATGAGCAGTTCTTC	CASSTTSGYYNEQFF
TRBV4-1	-	TRBJ2-1	few	TGCGCCAGCAGCCAAGCGGAGGTAGGGAATGAGCAGTTCTTC	CASSQAEVGNEQFF
TRBV18	-	TRBJ2-7	-	TGTGCCAGCTCAGGGCAGGACTACGAGCAGTACTTC	CASSGQDYEQYF
TRBV27	TRBD1	TRBJ1-1	-	TGTGCCAGCAGTTTATTTGGGACAGGGAGGCGCTCGGGAGCTTTCTTT	CASSLFGTGRRSGAFF